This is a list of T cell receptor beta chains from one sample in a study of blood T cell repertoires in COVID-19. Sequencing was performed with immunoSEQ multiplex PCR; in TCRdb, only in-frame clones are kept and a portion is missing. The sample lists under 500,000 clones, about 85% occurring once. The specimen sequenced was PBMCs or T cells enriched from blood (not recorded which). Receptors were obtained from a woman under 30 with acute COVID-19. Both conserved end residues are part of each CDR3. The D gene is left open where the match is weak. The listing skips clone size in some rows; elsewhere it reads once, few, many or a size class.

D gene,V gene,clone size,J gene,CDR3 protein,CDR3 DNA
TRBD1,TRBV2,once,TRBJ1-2,CASSETGNNYGYTF,TGTGCCAGCAGTGAGACAGGGAATAACTATGGCTACACCTTC
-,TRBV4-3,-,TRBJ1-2,CASSQEARRGMSYTF,TGCGCCAGCAGCCAAGAGGCTCGGCGCGGAATGAGCTACACCTTC
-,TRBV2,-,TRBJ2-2,CASSESGLYTGELFF,TGTGCCAGCAGTGAATCGGGACTCTACACCGGGGAGCTGTTTTTT
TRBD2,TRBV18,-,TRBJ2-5,CASSSPVTSGEETQYF,TGTGCCAGCTCATCCCCAGTAACTAGCGGGGAGGAGACCCAGTACTTC
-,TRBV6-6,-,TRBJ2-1,CASRAETYNEQFF,TGTGCCAGCAGAGCGGAAACGTACAATGAGCAGTTCTTC
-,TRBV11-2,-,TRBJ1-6,CASSLDPDSPLHF,TGTGCCAGCAGCTTAGATCCGGATTCACCCCTCCACTTT
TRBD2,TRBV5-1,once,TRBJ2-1,CASSSRTSGVYNEQFF,TGCGCCAGCAGCTCGAGAACTAGCGGGGTCTACAATGAGCAGTTCTTC
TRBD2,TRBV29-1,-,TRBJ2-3,CSVDRSGSSTDTQYF,TGCAGCGTTGATCGTAGCGGGAGTTCCACAGATACGCAGTATTTT
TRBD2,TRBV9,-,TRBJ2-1,CASSVVVAGGHEQFF,TGTGCCAGCAGCGTAGTGGTAGCGGGGGGGCATGAGCAGTTCTTC
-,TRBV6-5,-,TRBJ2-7,CASSYGRGGEQYF,TGTGCCAGCAGTTACGGGCGGGGTGGTGAGCAGTACTTC
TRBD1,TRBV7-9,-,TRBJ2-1,CASSLRDSSYNEQFF,TGTGCCAGCAGCTTAAGGGACAGCTCCTACAATGAGCAGTTCTTC
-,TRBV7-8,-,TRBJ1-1,CASSQQDTEAFF,TGTGCCAGCAGCCAACAAGATACTGAAGCTTTCTTT
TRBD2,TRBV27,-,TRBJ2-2,CASGLVSREIGELFF,TGTGCCAGCGGATTGGTATCGCGGGAGATCGGGGAGCTGTTTTTT
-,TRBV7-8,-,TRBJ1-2,CASSLELSRGYTF,TGTGCCAGCAGCTTAGAGTTGTCACGGGGCTACACCTTC
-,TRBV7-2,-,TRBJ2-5,CASSTYYGEETQYF,TGTGCCAGCAGCACATACTACGGTGAAGAGACCCAGTACTTC
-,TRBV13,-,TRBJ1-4,CASSLKQANEKLFF,TGTGCCAGCAGCTTAAAACAGGCAAATGAAAAACTGTTTTTT
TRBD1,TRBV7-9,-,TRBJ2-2,CASSSGQGVYTGELFF,TGTGCCAGCAGCTCGGGACAGGGAGTTTACACCGGGGAGCTGTTTTTT